One and the same sample provided the 10 T cell receptor beta chains below, sequenced in a study of blood T cells in healthy people across ages. Alongside a J-beta primer mix, a sample-barcoded 5' primer served in a second PCR lasting about 7 to 11 cycles. TCRdb independently ran MiXCR on the 5' RACE reads; one entry per CDR3 protein. The data show around 1.5 million distinct CDR3 sequences, 42% seen once. The sequencing sample was made of blood. Receptor source: a young woman in good health.

Of note for this clonotype: A junction end diverges from the germline sequence, so it may reflect a read error. The V gene is TRBV5-1, the J gene TRBJ2-1; D is uncertain. The germline CDR1 and CDR2 sequences are SGHRS and YFSETQ. CDR3 length: 13 residues. CDR3 loop: CASSLDRSNGQFF. CDR3 in DNA: TGCGCCAGCAGCTTGGACCGGTCCAATGGGCAGTTCTTC.

The chain couples TRBV6-5 to TRBJ1-2; D gene unclear. The V end was cut by 5 bases, the J end by 5 bases, with 18 bases between. Germline CDR1 MNHEY, CDR2 SVGAGI. CDR3 length equals 15 residues. CDR3 sequence reads: CASSPVRRSTYGYTF. The DNA for the CDR3 is TGTGCCAGCAGTCCCGTTAGACGATCCACATATGGCTACACCTTC.

In this sample, this clonotype turned up once. A much larger clone differs by one base, so this may be a read error. V and J are TRBV12-3 or TRBV12-4 and TRBJ1-2; TRBD1 matches at 8 bases. The CDR3 totals 13 residues. Trimming removed 4 bases from V and 4 bases from J; junction bases left unmatched: 2. The CDR3 loop reads CASSWDRTYGYTF. CDR3 bases: TGTGCCAGCAGTTGGGACAGGACCTATGGCTACACCTTC.

This clonotype was seen a handful of times. V gene TRBV4-1 combines with J gene TRBJ2-1; 10 nucleotides line up with TRBD2. In germline, CDR1 is MGHRA, CDR2 YSYEKL. The CDR3 is made up of 19 amino acids. V shed 1 base, J shed 2 bases, and the junction held 11 bases outside the gene matches. CDR3 loop: CASSQGWLAGVSTYNEQFF. The CDR3 region has the DNA TGCGCCAGCAGCCAAGGCTGGCTAGCGGGGGTCTCCACCTACAATGAGCAGTTCTTC.

CDR3 amino acids: CASSSQGMVALSSYNEQYF. The DNA for the CDR3 is TGCGCCAGCAGCTCCCAGGGGATGGTAGCCTTGAGCTCCTACAATGAGCAGTACTTC. The J gene is TRBJ2-1, the V gene TRBV5-1, with D possibly being TRBD1 (6 bases). The DNA matches TRBJ2-7 better at its end, which makes the J call doubtful. The germline V gene encodes CDR1 SGHRS and CDR2 YFSETQ. This CDR3 is built from 19 residues.

This clonotype was seen a handful of times. This rearrangement joins TRBV28 to TRBJ1-2, with D possibly matching TRBD1 (6 bases). The CDR3 extends over 14 amino acids. Trimming removed 6 bases at V and 2 bases at J, with 13 bases between. Germline V gene data show CDR1 as MDHEN and CDR2 as SYDVKM. The CDR3 protein is CASSLQGGNYGYTF. CDR3 DNA: TGTGCCAGCAGCTTACAGGGCGGAAACTATGGCTACACCTTC.

This rearrangement joins TRBV21-1 to TRBJ1-1; the table's D call of TRBD1 was not tested on the DNA. TRBV21-1 is assigned pseudogene status. CDR3 length equals 15 residues. The DNA for the CDR3 is TGTGCCAGCAGTCCCGGGCGGAGGGGGGGTACTGAAGCTTTCTTT. It translates to CASSPGRRGGTEAFF.

In regard to this clonotype: A clone one base away is much larger, so this may be a read error. The rearrangement joins TRBV27 to TRBJ2-7; D gene ambiguous. The length of the CDR3 is 15 residues. Per germline, CDR1 MNHEY and CDR2 SMNVEV (reference sequence). The V and J ends lost 5 bases and 5 bases respectively, with 19 bases between them. The CDR3 coding sequence is TGTGCCAGCAGTCCCCGCCTTGGTGGCTACCACGAGCAGTACTTC. It yields the protein CASSPRLGGYHEQYF.

This chain links TRBV5-1 with TRBJ2-3; 7 positions match TRBD1. The CDR3 runs 15 residues. The V segment lost 4 bases and the J segment 2 bases; nucleotides outside the gene matches: 7. Germline loops: CDR1 SGHRS, CDR2 YFSETQ. For the CDR3, the DNA is TGCGCCAGCAGCCCGTCGACAGGGCACACAGATACGCAGTATTTT. Its translation: CASSPSTGHTDTQYF. The whole variable domain, filled in from reference TRBV5-1 and TRBJ2-3, reads KAGVTQTPRYLIKTRGQQVTLSCSPISGHRSVSWYQQTPGQGLQFLFEYFSETQRNKGNFPGRFSGRQFSNSRSEMNVSTLELGDSALYLCASSPSTGHTDTQYFGPGTRLTVL.

The rearrangement uses TRBV3-1 and TRBJ2-3; 7 bases agree with TRBD1. The CDR3 loop spans 14 amino acids. Germline loops: CDR1 LGHDT, CDR2 YNNKEL (reference sequence). With 6 bases clipped from V and 2 bases from J, the junction kept 5 bases outside the gene matches. The CDR3 reads CASRQTGSTDTQYF. DNA of the CDR3: TGTGCCAGCAGACAGACAGGGTCCACAGATACGCAGTATTTT.